The 31 T cell receptor beta chains listed next were all sequenced from one sample in a study of radiation and T cells in renal cell carcinoma. Assay used: immunoSEQ multiplex PCR; TCRdb lists only in-frame clones, some missing. The sample has 150,000 or so clones, about 88% seen once. The time point denotes: baseline pretreatment blood. The treatment was: 15 Gy SBRT to primary tumor, nephrectomy 4 weeks later. Sequenced material: blood, taken from a patient whose treatment included radiotherapy and nephrectomy. The source is a woman in her 70s with renal cell carcinoma.

The CDR3 sequence: CASSGREQYF. The DNA for the CDR3 is TGTGCCAGCAGCGGGAGAGAGCAGTACTTC. The chain has TRBV5-6 and TRBJ2-7, with D possibly TRBD2 on 5 matching bases. The CDR3 has 10 residues. The germline V gene has CDR1 SGHDT and CDR2 YYEEEE. The ends were cut back, 4 bases at V and 7 bases at J, with 6 bases in the middle.

The chain carries TRBV30 and TRBJ1-5, with D perhaps TRBD1 (6 bases). The germline CDR1 and CDR2 sequences are GTSNPN and SVGIG (reference sequence). This CDR3 contains 12 residues. The V and J ends lost 4 bases and 4 bases respectively, with 8 bases between them. The CDR3 coding sequence is TGTGCCTGGAATAGGGGGAATCAGCCCCAGCATTTT. Translation gives CAWNRGNQPQHF. Using reference TRBV30 and TRBJ1-5 for the parts outside the CDR3, the full variable domain is SQTIHQWPATLVQPVGSPLSLECTVEGTSNPNLYWYRQAAGRGLQLLFYSVGIGQISSEVPQNLSASRPQDRQFILSSKKLLLSDSGFYLCAWNRGNQPQHFGDGTRLSIL.

This chain joins TRBV6-1 and TRBJ1-2; 9 nucleotides agree with TRBD1. Per the germline V gene, CDR1 is MNHNS and CDR2 is SASEGT. V was pared by 2 bases and J by 4 bases, with 2 bases of the junction left unmatched. The CDR3 is 14 amino acids. CDR3 in DNA: TGTGCCAGCAGTGAAAACAGGGGGCCCTATGGCTACACCTTC. Translated, it gives CASSENRGPYGYTF.

V gene TRBV6-6 combines with J gene TRBJ2-7; 7 bases are a match to TRBD1. Unmatched junction bases numbered 9, after V lost 7 bases and J lost 3 bases. This CDR3 has 14 residues. Germline CDR1 MNHNY, CDR2 SVGAGI (reference sequence). The CDR3 protein is CASKPGTALYEQYF. DNA of the CDR3: TGTGCCAGCAAACCCGGGACAGCCCTCTACGAGCAGTACTTC.

This clone was observed a handful of times. The rearrangement uses TRBV5-1 and TRBJ1-6; no firm D call. The CDR3 contains 15 residues. The germline CDR1 and CDR2 sequences are SGHRS and YFSETQ. Between the trimmed V and J ends, which lost 0 bases and 6 bases, there was a span of 10 bases. The CDR3 DNA is TGCGCCAGCAGCTTGGTGAGGGATCTTAATTCACCCCTCCACTTT. It yields the protein CASSLVRDLNSPLHF.

This sequence joins TRBV27 and TRBJ2-3; D possibly matches TRBD1 or TRBD2 (6 bases each). CDR3 length: 17 amino acids. V lost 1 base to trimming and J lost 3 bases, with 17 bases between them. Germline-derived CDR1 and CDR2 are MNHEY and SMNVEV (reference sequence). The CDR3 reads CASSLLVGGSETDTQYF. CDR3 coding DNA: TGTGCCAGCAGTTTATTGGTGGGGGGCTCGGAAACAGATACGCAGTATTTT.

This clone was detected once. The chain combines TRBV28 with TRBJ1-6; 10 nucleotides line up with TRBD1. The germline CDR1 and CDR2 sequences are MDHEN and SYDVKM. There are 15 residues in the CDR3. V shed 2 bases and J 7 bases; nucleotides not matched to a gene: 2. CDR3 sequence (DNA): TGTGCCAGCAGTTTAGGGGGACAGGGGAATTCACCCCTCCACTTT. Its protein is CASSLGGQGNSPLHF.

About this clone itself: A read error may produce the germline difference seen at one junction end. Other DNA sequences of this sample code for an identical CDR3. The chain is built from TRBV9 and TRBJ2-1; the D is unclear. The germline CDR1 and CDR2 sequences are SGDLS and YYNGEE. There are 12 residues in the CDR3. Written as DNA, the CDR3 is TGTGCCAGCAGTGTAGAAGACAATGAGCAGTTCTTC. It translates to CASSVEDNEQFF.

The table lists this clone with a count of one. The rearrangement uses TRBV25-1 and TRBJ2-2; D possibly corresponds to TRBD1 (6 bases). Between the trimmed V and J ends, which lost 6 bases and 1 base, there was a span of 15 bases. The CDR3 runs 16 residues. In germline, CDR1 is MGHDK, CDR2 SYGVNS. CDR3 amino acids: CASRGAVFGNTGELFF. CDR3 DNA sequence: TGTGCCAGCAGGGGGGCAGTTTTCGGGAACACCGGGGAGCTGTTTTTT.

In DNA, the CDR3 is TGTGCCAGCAGCCGGGATGCTAACAGGAACACTGAAGCTTTCTTT. It is translated as CASSRDANRNTEAFF. This sequence joins TRBV5-4 and TRBJ1-1; unclear D gene. The CDR3 sequence is 15 residues long. Germline V gives CDR1 SGHNT, CDR2 YYREEE (reference sequence). Trimming cost V 4 bases and J 1 base, with 14 bases left between them.

The genes are TRBV5-5 and TRBJ1-2; 7 nucleotides agree with TRBD1. The CDR3 is 13 amino acids. The V gene's germline CDR1 is SGHKS and CDR2 YYEKEE (reference sequence). Trimming took 6 bases from V and 4 from J; bases not matched to a gene: 6. CDR3 residues: CASTEQGLYGYTF. In DNA, the CDR3 is TGTGCCAGCACGGAACAGGGGCTCTATGGCTACACCTTC. Filled out from reference TRBV5-5 and TRBJ1-2, the complete variable domain reads DAGVTQSPTHLIKTRGQQVTLRCSPISGHKSVSWYQQVLGQGPQFIFQYYEKEERGRGNFPDRFSARQFPNYSSELNVNALLLGDSALYLCASTEQGLYGYTFGSGTRLTVV.

The rearrangement joins TRBV5-1 to TRBJ2-1, with D tentatively TRBD2 (5 bases). The CDR3 has 13 residues. Germline V gives CDR1 SGHRS, CDR2 YFSETQ. The V gene lost 0 bases and the J gene lost 10 bases, with 11 bases spanning the gap. Here the CDR3 reads CASSLEGLAEQFF. In DNA form, the CDR3 reads TGCGCCAGCAGCTTGGAGGGTCTAGCAGAGCAGTTCTTC. Complete variable domain (other parts from reference TRBV5-1 and TRBJ2-1): KAGVTQTPRYLIKTRGQQVTLSCSPISGHRSVSWYQQTPGQGLQFLFEYFSETQRNKGNFPGRFSGRQFSNSRSEMNVSTLELGDSALYLCASSLEGLAEQFFGPGTRLTVL.

There are a few counts of this clone. This sample also contains other DNA sequences that code for the same CDR3. V gene TRBV9 combines with J gene TRBJ2-1; D is unclear. The germline V and J ends were trimmed by 0 bases and 5 bases, with 3 bases remaining between them. The CDR3 is 12 amino acids. CDR1 is SGDLS, CDR2 YYNGEE, per germline. CDR3 DNA: TGTGCCAGCAGCGTAGAGGACAATGAGCAGTTCTTC. Translation gives CASSVEDNEQFF. Full variable domain (rest looked up from reference TRBV9 and TRBJ2-1): DSGVTQTPKHLITATGQRVTLRCSPRSGDLSVYWYQQSLDQGLQFLIQYYNGEERAKGNILERFSAQQFPDLHSELNLSSLELGDSALYFCASSVEDNEQFFGPGTRLTVL.

The V call is TRBV5-4, the J call TRBJ1-2; 7 nucleotides match TRBD1. V shed 3 bases, J shed 2 bases, and the junction held 7 bases outside the gene matches. The germline V gene has CDR1 SGHNT and CDR2 YYREEE (reference sequence). This CDR3 region has 15 residues. In DNA form, the CDR3 reads TGTGCCAGCAGCTCCGAGCCGGGACAGAACTATGGCTACACCTTC. It yields the protein CASSSEPGQNYGYTF. The full variable domain, completed using reference TRBV5-4 and TRBJ1-2, is ETGVTQSPTHLIKTRGQQVTLRCSSQSGHNTVSWYQQALGQGPQFIFQYYREEENGRGNFPPRFSGLQFPNYSSELNVNALELDDSALYLCASSSEPGQNYGYTFGSGTRLTVV.

The chain combines TRBV7-9 with TRBJ2-4, with D unresolved. Between the trimmed V and J ends, which lost 1 base and 0 bases, there was a span of 4 bases. Germline V CDR1 and CDR2: SEHNR, FQNEAQ (reference sequence). The CDR3 has 14 residues. The CDR3: CASSLGLAKNIQYF. The CDR3 DNA is TGTGCCAGCAGCTTAGGGCTAGCCAAAAACATTCAGTACTTC.

The rearrangement links TRBV7-2 to TRBJ2-3, with D possibly TRBD2 on 5 matching bases. The CDR3 contains 12 residues. CDR1 is SGHTA and CDR2 is FQGNSA in the germline V gene. V gave up 5 bases and J gave up 6 bases, with 9 bases separating them. The CDR3 is CASSRGPDTQYF. The CDR3, as DNA: TGTGCCAGCAGCCGAGGGCCGGATACGCAGTATTTT.

The chain recombines TRBV5-1 with TRBJ1-3, with 7 positions matching TRBD1. With V trimmed by 7 bases and J by 0 bases, 7 bases remained unmatched. CDR3 length: 15 residues. CDR1 and CDR2 (germline): SGHRS, YFSETQ. The CDR3 is CASGQQGISGNTIYF. CDR3 nucleotide sequence: TGCGCCAGCGGACAACAGGGGATCTCTGGAAACACCATATATTTT.

The chain has TRBV11-2 and TRBJ2-7, with D perhaps TRBD2 (5 bases). V was cut by 5 bases and J by 0 bases, with 14 bases left in between. The CDR3 loop spans 15 amino acids. Germline V gene sequence: CDR1 SGHAT, CDR2 FQNNGV. CDR3 sequence reads: CASSPGLLSSYEQYF. The CDR3 region has the DNA TGTGCCAGCAGCCCCGGACTCTTGAGCTCCTACGAGCAGTACTTC.

The chain recombines TRBV19 with TRBJ2-7; 9 bases align to TRBD2. Germline trimming cut 5 bases from V and 0 bases from J; bases unmatched to any gene: 5. The length of the CDR3 is 15 residues. Per the germline V gene, CDR1 is LNHDA and CDR2 is SQIVND (reference sequence). The CDR3 sequence is CASSDSGGISYEQYF. As DNA, the CDR3 is TGTGCCAGTAGTGATAGCGGGGGTATCTCCTACGAGCAGTACTTC.

Here the CDR3 DNA reads TGTGCCAGCAGCTTAGTACACAACTCCTACGAGCAGTACTTC. It codes for CASSLVHNSYEQYF. The rearrangement uses TRBV7-2 and TRBJ2-7, with D unclear. V dropped 1 base and J dropped 0 bases, with 7 bases sitting between them. In germline, CDR1 is SGHTA, CDR2 FQGNSA. The CDR3 contains 14 residues.

The V and J genes are TRBV19 and TRBJ2-5; D is possibly TRBD1 (6 bases). In germline, CDR1 is LNHDA, CDR2 SQIVND (reference sequence). CDR3 length equals 14 residues. V shed 3 bases and J shed 3 bases, with 11 bases lying between them. CDR3 amino acids: CASSISHREETQYF. CDR3 in DNA: TGTGCCAGTAGTATCTCTCACAGGGAAGAGACCCAGTACTTC.

The chain recombines TRBV19 with TRBJ2-6, with D unclear. This CDR3 spans 13 amino acids. CDR1 LNHDA and CDR2 SQIVND come from the germline V gene (reference sequence). The V end lost 6 bases, the J end lost 4 bases, and 7 bases lay between the germline ends. As DNA, the CDR3 is TGTGCCAGTAGAATGGCGGGGGCCAACGTCCTGACTTTC. It yields the protein CASRMAGANVLTF.

The chain couples TRBV25-1 to TRBJ2-2; maybe TRBD2 (5 bases). The germline CDR1 and CDR2 sequences are MGHDK and SYGVNS. V gave up 6 bases and J gave up 4 bases, with 12 bases separating them. This CDR3 has 14 residues. In DNA, the CDR3 is TGTGCCAGCAGCGCTGGCGGGCGCACCGGGGAGCTGTTTTTT. Its translation: CASSAGGRTGELFF.

The rearrangement uses TRBV19 and TRBJ1-3; D ambiguous. Trimming shortened V by 7 bases and J by 2 bases, and 12 bases separated the two germline ends. CDR1 LNHDA and CDR2 SQIVND come from the germline V gene (reference sequence). This CDR3 comprises 14 residues. The CDR3 sequence is CASTEVVPGNTIYF. Here the CDR3 DNA reads TGTGCCAGTACCGAGGTGGTGCCTGGAAACACCATATATTTT.

The sample holds a few counts of this clone. The genes are TRBV5-1 and TRBJ1-6; maybe TRBD1 (6 bases). Looked up from germline, CDR1 is SGHRS and CDR2 is YFSETQ. The CDR3 sequence is 15 residues long. V lost 3 bases to trimming and J lost 4 bases, with 11 bases between them. For the CDR3, the DNA is TGCGCCAGCAGCTCAGGACAGCCGTATAATTCACCCCTCCACTTT. Translation gives CASSSGQPYNSPLHF.

This clone was seen a few times. This chain uses TRBV11-2 with TRBJ2-5; D possibly matches TRBD1 or TRBD2 (5 bases each). Germline CDR1 is SGHAT and CDR2 is FQNNGV. Trimming removed 1 base at V and 2 bases at J, with 11 bases between. The CDR3 spans 15 residues. In DNA form, the CDR3 reads TGTGCCAGCAGCTTAGGTGGGGGTATGCAAGAGACCCAGTACTTC. Amino acid sequence: CASSLGGGMQETQYF.

This clone has a handful of counts. This chain connects TRBV7-9 to TRBJ1-1; TRBD1 might be the D (5 bases). The CDR3 loop spans 14 amino acids. V lost 7 bases and J lost 2, with 14 bases in between. Germline loops: CDR1 SEHNR, CDR2 FQNEAQ (reference sequence). The CDR3 nucleotides read TGTGCCAGCATTTCGCAGGGCCCAAACACTGAAGCTTTCTTT. It encodes CASISQGPNTEAFF.

This chain links TRBV5-1 with TRBJ1-1; possible D gene TRBD1, 5 bases. Looked up from germline, CDR1 is SGHRS and CDR2 is YFSETQ. The germline V and J ends were trimmed by 3 bases and 0 bases, with 6 bases remaining between them. The CDR3 loop spans 13 amino acids. CDR3 bases: TGCGCCAGCAGCTGGGGGTTGAACACTGAAGCTTTCTTT. Translation gives CASSWGLNTEAFF.

The rearrangement links TRBV5-5 to TRBJ2-1, with D perhaps TRBD1 (6 bases). The CDR3 runs to 14 residues. The germline V and J ends were trimmed by 7 bases and 7 bases, with 18 bases remaining between them. Germline CDR1 SGHKS, CDR2 YYEKEE (reference sequence). The CDR3 is CASGPGQVLNEQFF. As DNA, the CDR3 is TGTGCCAGCGGCCCGGGACAAGTCCTGAATGAGCAGTTCTTC.

The J gene is TRBJ2-7, the V gene TRBV6-5; no clear D. Germline V gene lookup returns CDR1 MNHEY and CDR2 SVGAGI. The CDR3 is made up of 11 amino acids. V lost 2 bases, J lost 7 bases, and 6 bases lay in between. In nucleotides, the CDR3 is TGTGCCAGCAGTTACATAGGGGAGCAGTACTTC. Translation gives CASSYIGEQYF.

Notes on this clone: Sequence at one end of the junction differs from germline and may be a read error. This rearrangement joins TRBV5-4 to TRBJ1-1, with D unresolved. CDR1 is SGHNT, CDR2 YYREEE, per germline (reference sequence). CDR3 length: 13 residues. The CDR3 region is CASSQGLKGEAFF. CDR3 in DNA: TGCGCCAGCAGCCAAGGACTCAAAGGTGAAGCTTTCTTT.